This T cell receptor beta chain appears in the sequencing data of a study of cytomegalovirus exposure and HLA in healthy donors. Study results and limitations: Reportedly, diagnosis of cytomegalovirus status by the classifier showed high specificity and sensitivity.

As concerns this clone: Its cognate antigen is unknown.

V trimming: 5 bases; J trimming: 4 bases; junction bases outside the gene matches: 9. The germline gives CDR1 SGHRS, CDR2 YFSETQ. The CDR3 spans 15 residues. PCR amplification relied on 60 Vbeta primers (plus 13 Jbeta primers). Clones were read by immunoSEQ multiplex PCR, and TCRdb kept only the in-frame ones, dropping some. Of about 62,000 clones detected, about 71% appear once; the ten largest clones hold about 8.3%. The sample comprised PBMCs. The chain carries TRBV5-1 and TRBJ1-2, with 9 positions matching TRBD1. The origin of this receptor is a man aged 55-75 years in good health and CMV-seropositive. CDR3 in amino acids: CASSPGQGSIYGYTF. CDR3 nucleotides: TGCGCCAGCAGTCCAGGACAGGGGTCTATCTATGGCTACACCTTC.